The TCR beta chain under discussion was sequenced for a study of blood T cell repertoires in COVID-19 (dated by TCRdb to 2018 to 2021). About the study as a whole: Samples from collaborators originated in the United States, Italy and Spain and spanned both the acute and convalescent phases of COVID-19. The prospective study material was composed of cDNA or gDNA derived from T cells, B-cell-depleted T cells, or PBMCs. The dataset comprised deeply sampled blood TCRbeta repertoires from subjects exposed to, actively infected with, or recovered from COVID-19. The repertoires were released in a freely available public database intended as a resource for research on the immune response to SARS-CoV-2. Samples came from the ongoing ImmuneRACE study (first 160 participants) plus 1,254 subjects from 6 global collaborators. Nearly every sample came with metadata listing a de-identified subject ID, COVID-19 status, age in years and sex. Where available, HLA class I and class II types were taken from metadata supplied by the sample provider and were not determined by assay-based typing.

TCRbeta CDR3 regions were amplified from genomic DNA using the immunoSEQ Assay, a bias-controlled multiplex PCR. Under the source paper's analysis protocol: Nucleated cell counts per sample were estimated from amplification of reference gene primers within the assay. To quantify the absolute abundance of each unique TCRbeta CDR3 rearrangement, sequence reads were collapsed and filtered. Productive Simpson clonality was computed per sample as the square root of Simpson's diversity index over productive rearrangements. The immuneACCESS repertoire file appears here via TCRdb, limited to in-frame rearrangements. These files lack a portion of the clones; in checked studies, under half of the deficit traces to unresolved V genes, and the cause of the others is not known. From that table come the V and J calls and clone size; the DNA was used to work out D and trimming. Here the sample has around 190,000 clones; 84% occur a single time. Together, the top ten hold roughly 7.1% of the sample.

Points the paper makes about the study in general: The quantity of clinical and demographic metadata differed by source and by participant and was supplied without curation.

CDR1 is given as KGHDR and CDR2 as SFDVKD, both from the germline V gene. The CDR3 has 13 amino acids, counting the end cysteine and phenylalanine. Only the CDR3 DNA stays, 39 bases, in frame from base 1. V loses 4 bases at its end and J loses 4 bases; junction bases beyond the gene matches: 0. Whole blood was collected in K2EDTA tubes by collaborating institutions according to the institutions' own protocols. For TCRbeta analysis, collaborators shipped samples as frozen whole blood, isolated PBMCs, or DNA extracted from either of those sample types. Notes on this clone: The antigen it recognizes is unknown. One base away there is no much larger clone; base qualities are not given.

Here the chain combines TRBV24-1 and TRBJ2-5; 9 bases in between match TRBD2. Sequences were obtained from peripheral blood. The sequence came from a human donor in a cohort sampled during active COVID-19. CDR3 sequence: CATSEAGGETQYF. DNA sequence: TGTGCCACCAGTGAAGCGGGAGGAGAGACCCAGTACTTC.